This T cell receptor (beta chain) was recorded in a study of cytomegalovirus exposure and HLA in healthy donors (dated by TCRdb to about 2017). Notes on the research overall: According to a later analysis, one platform produced both the roughly 110 validation repertoires and the approximately 660 repertoires of the first cohort. A separate validation cohort of 100 to 150 different subjects was used in addition to the roughly 720-subject first cohort. The study aimed to test whether signatures of past pathogen exposure could be identified by cataloging public T cell receptors. The study combined high-throughput TCR immunosequencing, statistical association of individual TCRs with disease status, and machine learning to predict cytomegalovirus infection status. Overall study outcomes, separate from this receptor: Cytomegalovirus status was reported to be diagnosed by the classifier with high specificity and sensitivity in both the original and validation cohorts. A total of about 150 TCR beta chains were listed by the study as associated with cytomegalovirus. A later analysis lacked HLA typing for the validation cohort, so it scored co-occurrence in that cohort across all 120 repertoires. The authors suggested that the approach could potentially be extended to other disease states and immunological phenotypes. In a later analysis, TCRs clustered in the first cohort were found to also tend to co-occur in the roughly 110 validation repertoires, with 90% to 95% of cluster scores above 0. In vitro tests confirmed that three of the cytomegalovirus-associated TCR beta chains recognize cytomegalovirus antigens. Most TCR sequences were observed very rarely across donors, whereas some public TCRs were present in many individuals.

The library was built by means of the immunoSEQ multiplex PCR assay. The authors processed their data as follows. A statistical classification framework was developed to diagnose cytomegalovirus status using the catalog of TCR beta chain sequences. TCRdb re-hosts the immuneACCESS table, in-frame sequences only. Its copies lack some clones; in the studies checked, an unresolved V gene accounts for under half of them, and the cause for the rest is not known. V and J calls and clone size are copied from that table; D and trimming were computed from the DNA. The sample contains about 150,000 clones, just over 85% of them found a single time. The top ten hold 2.1% of the sample. A note on this clone: Its antigen remains undetermined. No quality values exist for individual bases; no much larger clone is one base distant.

The donors were included in the validation cohort of 120 subjects, a group kept apart from the roughly 670-subject first cohort. V loses 0 bases of germline sequence and J loses 2 bases, and the interval between the two ends is 21 bases. The CDR1 and CDR2 encoded by the germline V gene are SGHRS and YFSETQ. From its cysteine to its phenylalanine, the CDR3 spans 20 amino acids. Of the read, only the CDR3 DNA is kept; its 60 bases are in frame from base 1. This receptor was obtained from a human donor in good health. The V and J genes are TRBV5-1 and TRBJ2-6, and perhaps TRBD1 as D gene, on 6 matching bases. Specimen: PBMCs. The CDR3 region has the sequence CASSLGFYPRTETGANVLTF. The DNA sequence is TGCGCCAGCAGCTTGGGCTTCTACCCCCGGACAGAAACTGGGGCCAACGTCCTGACTTTC. With all but the CDR3 taken from the reference TRBV5-1 and TRBJ2-6 genes, the full variable domain is: KAGVTQTPRYLIKTRGQQVTLSCSPISGHRSVSWYQQTPGQGLQFLFEYFSETQRNKGNFPGRFSGRQFSNSRSEMNVSTLELGDSALYLCASSLGFYPRTETGANVLTFGAGSRLTVL.